The clone carrying this TCR beta chain was counted between two and nine times. Its target is unknown. The CDR3 has 14 amino acids. V was clipped by 3 bases and J by 7 bases, with 12 bases between them. Sequencing of cultured CD4+ T cell DNA used the Oncomine TCR Beta short-read assay. TCRdb passed the PCR reads through MiXCR, listing each CDR3 protein once. The table records around 15,000 distinct CDR3 sequences, roughly half of them present only once. The record originates from a study of vaccination and CD4 T cells after COVID-19. Treatment reported: approximately nine-day PBMC culture with coronavirus spike peptide pools or control peptides (ViraFEST assay).

The sequence was obtained from a human donor who had recovered from COVID-19. Sequenced input: CD4+ T cells from blood, cultured in vitro. The chain joins TRBV12-3 or TRBV12-4 to TRBJ2-2, with a weak D call TRBD1 (5 bases). CDR3 bases: TGTGCCAGCAGTTTTTCAGGGTTTCTCGGGGAGCTGTTTTTT. Encoded protein: CASSFSGFLGELFF.